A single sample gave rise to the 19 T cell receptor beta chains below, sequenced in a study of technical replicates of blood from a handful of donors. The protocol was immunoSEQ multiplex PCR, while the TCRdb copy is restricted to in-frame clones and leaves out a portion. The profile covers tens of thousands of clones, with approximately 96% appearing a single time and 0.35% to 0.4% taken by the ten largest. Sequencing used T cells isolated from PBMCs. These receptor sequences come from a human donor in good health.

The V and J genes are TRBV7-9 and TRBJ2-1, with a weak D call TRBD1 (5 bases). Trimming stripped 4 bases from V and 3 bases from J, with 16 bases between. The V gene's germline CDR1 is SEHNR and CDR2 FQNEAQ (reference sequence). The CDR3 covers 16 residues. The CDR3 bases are TGTGCCAGCAGCTCCAGTAGGGGCTTGAGCTACAATGAGCAGTTCTTC. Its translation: CASSSSRGLSYNEQFF.

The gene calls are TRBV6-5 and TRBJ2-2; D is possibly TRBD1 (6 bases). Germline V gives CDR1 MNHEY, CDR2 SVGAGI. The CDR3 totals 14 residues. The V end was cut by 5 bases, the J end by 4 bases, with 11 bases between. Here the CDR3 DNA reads TGTGCCAGCAGTATACGAGGGGGCACCGGGGAGCTGTTTTTT. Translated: CASSIRGGTGELFF.

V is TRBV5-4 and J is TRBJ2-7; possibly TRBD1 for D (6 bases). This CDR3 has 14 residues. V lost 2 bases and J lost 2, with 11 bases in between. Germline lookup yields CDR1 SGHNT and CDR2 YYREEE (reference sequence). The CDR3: CASSLTRGPYEQYF. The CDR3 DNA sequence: TGTGCCAGCAGCTTAACCAGGGGCCCCTACGAGCAGTACTTC.

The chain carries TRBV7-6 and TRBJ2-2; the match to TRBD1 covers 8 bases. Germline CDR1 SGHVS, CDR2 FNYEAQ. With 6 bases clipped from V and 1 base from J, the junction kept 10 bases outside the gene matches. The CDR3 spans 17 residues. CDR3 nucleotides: TGTGCCAGCAGTTTTCTCAGGGGGCGGATGAACACCGGGGAGCTGTTTTTT. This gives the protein CASSFLRGRMNTGELFF.

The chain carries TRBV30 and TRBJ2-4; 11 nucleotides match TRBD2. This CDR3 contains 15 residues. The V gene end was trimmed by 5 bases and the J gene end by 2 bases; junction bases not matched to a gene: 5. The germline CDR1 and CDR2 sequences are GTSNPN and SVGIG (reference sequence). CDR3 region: CAWGSGRDTKNIQYF. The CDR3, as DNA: TGTGCCTGGGGTAGCGGGAGGGATACCAAAAACATTCAGTACTTC.

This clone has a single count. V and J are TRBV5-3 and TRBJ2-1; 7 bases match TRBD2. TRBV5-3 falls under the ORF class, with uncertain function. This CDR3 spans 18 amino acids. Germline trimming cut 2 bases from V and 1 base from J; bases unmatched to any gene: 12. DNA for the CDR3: TGTGCCAGAAGCTTAGTCCCCATTAGCGGGTCTTCCTACAATGAGCAGTTCTTC. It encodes CARSLVPISGSSYNEQFF.

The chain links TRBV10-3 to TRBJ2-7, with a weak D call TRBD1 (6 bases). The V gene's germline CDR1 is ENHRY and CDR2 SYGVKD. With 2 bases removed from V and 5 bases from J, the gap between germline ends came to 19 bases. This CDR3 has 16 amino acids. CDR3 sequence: CAISESSGGRGNEQYF. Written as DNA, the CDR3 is TGTGCCATCAGTGAGAGTTCTGGGGGCAGAGGTAACGAGCAGTACTTC.

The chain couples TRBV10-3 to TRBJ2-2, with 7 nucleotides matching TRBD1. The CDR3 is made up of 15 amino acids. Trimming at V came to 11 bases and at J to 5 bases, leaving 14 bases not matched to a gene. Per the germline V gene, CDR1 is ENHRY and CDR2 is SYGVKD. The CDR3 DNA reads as TGTGCCTCACTTGGTTGGGACAGTACTACCGGGGAGCTGTTTTTT. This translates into CASLGWDSTTGELFF.

The CDR3 protein is CASVEAAYEQYF. CDR3 sequence (DNA): TGTGCCAGCGTCGAGGCAGCCTACGAGCAGTACTTC. This rearrangement joins TRBV6-1 to TRBJ2-7, with unresolved D. The CDR3 totals 12 residues. CDR1 and CDR2 from the germline V gene are MNHNS and SASEGT. V lost 8 bases and J lost 2, with 10 bases in between.

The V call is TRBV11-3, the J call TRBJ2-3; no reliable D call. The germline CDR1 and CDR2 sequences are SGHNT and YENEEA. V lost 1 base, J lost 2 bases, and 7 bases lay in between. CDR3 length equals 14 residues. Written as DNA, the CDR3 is TGTGCCAGCAGCTTAGGAACTCACACAGATACGCAGTATTTT. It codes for CASSLGTHTDTQYF. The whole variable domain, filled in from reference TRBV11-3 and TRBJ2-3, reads EAGVVQSPRYKIIEKKQPVAFWCNPISGHNTLYWYLQNLGQGPELLIRYENEEAVDDSQLPKDRFSAERLKGVDSTLKIQPAELGDSAVYLCASSLGTHTDTQYFGPGTRLTVL.

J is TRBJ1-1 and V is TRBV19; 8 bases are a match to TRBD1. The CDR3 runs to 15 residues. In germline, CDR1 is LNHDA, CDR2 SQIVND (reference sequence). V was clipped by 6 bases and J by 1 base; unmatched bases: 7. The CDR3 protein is CASSWIGTGNTEAFF. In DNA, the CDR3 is TGTGCCAGTAGCTGGATCGGGACAGGGAACACTGAAGCTTTCTTT.

CDR3 sequence reads: CASSSGLAGLETQYF. The CDR3 DNA follows: TGTGCCAGCAGTTCAGGACTAGCGGGACTAGAGACCCAGTACTTC. The chain joins TRBV9 to TRBJ2-5; 12 nucleotides agree with TRBD2. Germline assignment: CDR1 SGDLS and CDR2 YYNGEE. The CDR3 is 15 residues long. With V trimmed by 5 bases and J by 4 bases, 6 bases remained unmatched.

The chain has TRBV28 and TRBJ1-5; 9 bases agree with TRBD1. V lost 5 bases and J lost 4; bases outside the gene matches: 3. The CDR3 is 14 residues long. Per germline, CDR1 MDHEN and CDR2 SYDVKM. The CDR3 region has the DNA TGTGCCAGCAGTCCCGGGACAGGGAATCAGCCCCAGCATTTT. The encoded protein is CASSPGTGNQPQHF.

CDR3 sequence reads: CASSWAQGMEYF. Written as DNA, the CDR3 is TGTGCCAGCAGCTGGGCGCAGGGGATGGAGTACTTC. This rearrangement joins TRBV11-2 to TRBJ2-7; the D gene is possibly TRBD1 (6 bases). Germline-derived CDR1 and CDR2 are SGHAT and FQNNGV. The CDR3 spans 12 residues. Trimming took off 4 bases at V and 11 bases at J, with 15 bases between the two ends. Full variable domain (rest looked up from reference TRBV11-2 and TRBJ2-7): EAGVAQSPRYKIIEKRQSVAFWCNPISGHATLYWYQQILGQGPKLLIQFQNNGVVDDSQLPKDRFSAERLKGVDSTLKIQPAKLEDSAVYLCASSWAQGMEYFGPGTRLTVT.

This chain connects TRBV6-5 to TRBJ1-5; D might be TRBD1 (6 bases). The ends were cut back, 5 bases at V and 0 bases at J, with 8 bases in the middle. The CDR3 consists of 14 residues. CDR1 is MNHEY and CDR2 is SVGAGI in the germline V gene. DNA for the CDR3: TGTGCCAGCAGTACAGGGTTTAGCAATCAGCCCCAGCATTTT. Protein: CASSTGFSNQPQHF.

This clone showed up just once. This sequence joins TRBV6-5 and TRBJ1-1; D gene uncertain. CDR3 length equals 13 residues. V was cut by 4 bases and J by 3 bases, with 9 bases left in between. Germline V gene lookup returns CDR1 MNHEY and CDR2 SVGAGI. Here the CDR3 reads CASSFPEDTEAFF. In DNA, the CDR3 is TGTGCCAGCAGTTTTCCAGAGGACACTGAAGCTTTCTTT.

As DNA, the CDR3 is TGTGCCAGCAGCCCACGGACATCTCTAACTGAAGCTTTCTTT. Translated: CASSPRTSLTEAFF. V gene TRBV9 combines with J gene TRBJ1-1; the D gene is possibly TRBD1 (5 bases). Germline V lookup: CDR1 SGDLS, CDR2 YYNGEE. V was shortened by 4 bases and J by 5 bases, with 15 bases between the two germline ends. The CDR3 runs to 14 residues.

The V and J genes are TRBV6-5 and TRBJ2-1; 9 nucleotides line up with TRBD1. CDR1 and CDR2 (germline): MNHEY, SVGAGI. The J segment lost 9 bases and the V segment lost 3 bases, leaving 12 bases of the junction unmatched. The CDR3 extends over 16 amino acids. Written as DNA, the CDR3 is TGTGCCAGCAGTTATAACACCGGGACAGGGTACTGTGAGCAGTTCTTC. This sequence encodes CASSYNTGTGYCEQFF.

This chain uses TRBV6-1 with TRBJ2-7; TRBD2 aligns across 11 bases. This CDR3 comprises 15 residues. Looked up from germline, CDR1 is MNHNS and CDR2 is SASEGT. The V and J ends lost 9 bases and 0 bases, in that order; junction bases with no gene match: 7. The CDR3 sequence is CASPGTSGSSYEQYF. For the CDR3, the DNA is TGTGCCAGTCCCGGGACTAGCGGAAGCTCCTACGAGCAGTACTTC.